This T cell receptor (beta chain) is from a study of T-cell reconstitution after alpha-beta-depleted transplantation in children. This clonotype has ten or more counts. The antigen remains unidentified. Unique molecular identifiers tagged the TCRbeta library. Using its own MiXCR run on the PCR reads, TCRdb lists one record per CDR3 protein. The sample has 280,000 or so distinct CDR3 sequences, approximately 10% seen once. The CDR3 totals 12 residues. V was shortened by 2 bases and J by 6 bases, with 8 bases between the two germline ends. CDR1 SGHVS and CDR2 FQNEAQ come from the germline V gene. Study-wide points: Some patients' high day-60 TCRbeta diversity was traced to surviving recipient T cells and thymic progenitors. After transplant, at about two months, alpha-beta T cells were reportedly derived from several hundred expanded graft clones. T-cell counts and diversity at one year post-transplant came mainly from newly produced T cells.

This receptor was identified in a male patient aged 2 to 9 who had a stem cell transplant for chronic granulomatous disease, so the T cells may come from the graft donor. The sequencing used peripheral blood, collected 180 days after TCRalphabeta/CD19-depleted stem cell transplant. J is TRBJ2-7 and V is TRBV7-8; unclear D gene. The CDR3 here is CASSLISAEQYF. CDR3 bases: TGTGCCAGCAGCTTAATAAGCGCCGAGCAGTACTTC.